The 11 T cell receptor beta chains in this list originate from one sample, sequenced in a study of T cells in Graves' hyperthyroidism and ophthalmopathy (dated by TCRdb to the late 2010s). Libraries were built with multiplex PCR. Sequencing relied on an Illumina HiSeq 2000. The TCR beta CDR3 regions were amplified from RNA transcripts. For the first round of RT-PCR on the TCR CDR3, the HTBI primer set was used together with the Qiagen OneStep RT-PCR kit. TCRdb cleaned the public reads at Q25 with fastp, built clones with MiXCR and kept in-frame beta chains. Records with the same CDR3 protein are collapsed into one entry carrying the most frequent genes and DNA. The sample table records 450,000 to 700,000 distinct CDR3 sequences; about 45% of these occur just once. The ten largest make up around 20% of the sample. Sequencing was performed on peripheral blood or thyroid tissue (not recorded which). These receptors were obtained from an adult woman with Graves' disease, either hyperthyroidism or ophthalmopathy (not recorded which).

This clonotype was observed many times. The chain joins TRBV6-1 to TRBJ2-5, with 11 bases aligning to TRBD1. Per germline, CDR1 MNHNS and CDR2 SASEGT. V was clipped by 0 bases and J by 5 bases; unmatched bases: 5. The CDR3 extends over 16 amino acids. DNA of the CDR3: TGTGCCAGCAGTGAAGCCGGACAGGGGGCAAAGGAGACCCAGTACTTC. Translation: CASSEAGQGAKETQYF.

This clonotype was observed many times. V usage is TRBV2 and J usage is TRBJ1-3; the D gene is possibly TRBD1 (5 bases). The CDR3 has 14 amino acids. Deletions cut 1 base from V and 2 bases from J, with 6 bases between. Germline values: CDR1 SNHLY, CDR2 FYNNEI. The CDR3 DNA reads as TGTGCCAGCAGTGAAGACAGGACTGGAAACACCATATATTTT. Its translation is CASSEDRTGNTIYF.

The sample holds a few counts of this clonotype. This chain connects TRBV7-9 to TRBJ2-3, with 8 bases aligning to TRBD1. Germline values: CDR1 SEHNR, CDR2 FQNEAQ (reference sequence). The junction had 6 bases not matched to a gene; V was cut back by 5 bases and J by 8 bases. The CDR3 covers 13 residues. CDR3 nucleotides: TGTGCCAGCAGCGCGGACAGGGCGGGTACGCAGTATTTT. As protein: CASSADRAGTQYF.

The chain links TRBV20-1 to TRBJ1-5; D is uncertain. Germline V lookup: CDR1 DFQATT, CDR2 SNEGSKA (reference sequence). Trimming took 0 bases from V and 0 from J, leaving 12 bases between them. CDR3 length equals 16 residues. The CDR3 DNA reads TGCAGTGCTAGAGATCTCGGACGACATAGCAATCAGCCCCAGCATTTT. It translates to CSARDLGRHSNQPQHF.

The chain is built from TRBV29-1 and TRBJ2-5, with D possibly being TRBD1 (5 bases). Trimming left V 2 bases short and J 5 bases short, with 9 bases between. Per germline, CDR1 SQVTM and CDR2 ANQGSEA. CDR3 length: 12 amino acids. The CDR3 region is CSVEWGGETQYF. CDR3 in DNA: TGCAGCGTTGAATGGGGCGGTGAGACCCAGTACTTC.

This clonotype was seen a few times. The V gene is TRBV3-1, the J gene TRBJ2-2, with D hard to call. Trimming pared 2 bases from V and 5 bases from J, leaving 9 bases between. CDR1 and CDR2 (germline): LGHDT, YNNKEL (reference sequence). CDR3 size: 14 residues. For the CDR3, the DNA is TGTGCCAGCAGCCAATCTTTGGGAACCGGGGAGCTGTTTTTT. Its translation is CASSQSLGTGELFF.

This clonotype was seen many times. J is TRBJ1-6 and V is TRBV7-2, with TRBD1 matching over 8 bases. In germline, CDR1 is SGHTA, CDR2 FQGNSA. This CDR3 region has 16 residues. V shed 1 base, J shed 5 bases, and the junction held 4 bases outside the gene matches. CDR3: CASSLGPGGHNSPLHF. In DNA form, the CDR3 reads TGTGCCAGCAGCTTAGGCCCAGGGGGCCATAATTCACCCCTCCACTTT.

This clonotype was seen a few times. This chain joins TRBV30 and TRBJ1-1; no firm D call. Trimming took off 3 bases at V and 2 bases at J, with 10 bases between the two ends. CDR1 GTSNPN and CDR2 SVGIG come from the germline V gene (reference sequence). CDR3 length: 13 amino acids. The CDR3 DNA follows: TGTGCCTGGAGCTTAGGAGTAAACACTGAAGCTTTCTTT. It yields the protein CAWSLGVNTEAFF. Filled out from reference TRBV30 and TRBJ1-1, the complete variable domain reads SQTIHQWPATLVQPVGSPLSLECTVEGTSNPNLYWYRQAAGRGLQLLFYSVGIGQISSEVPQNLSASRPQDRQFILSSKKLLLSDSGFYLCAWSLGVNTEAFFGQGTRLTVV.

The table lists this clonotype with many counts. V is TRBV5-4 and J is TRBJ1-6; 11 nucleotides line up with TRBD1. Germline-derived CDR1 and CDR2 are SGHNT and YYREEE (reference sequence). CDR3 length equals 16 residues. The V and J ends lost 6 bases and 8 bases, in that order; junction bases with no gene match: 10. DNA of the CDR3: TGTGCCAGCAACCGAAGGGACAGGGGGAGTTATTCACCCCTCCACTTT. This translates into CASNRRDRGSYSPLHF.

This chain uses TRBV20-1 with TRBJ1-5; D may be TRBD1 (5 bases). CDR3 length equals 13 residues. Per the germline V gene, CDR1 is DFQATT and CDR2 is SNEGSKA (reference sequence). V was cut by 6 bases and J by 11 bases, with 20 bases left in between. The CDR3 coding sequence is TGCAGTGCCCCGGACATTGGGCATCGGACCCAGCATTTT. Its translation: CSAPDIGHRTQHF.

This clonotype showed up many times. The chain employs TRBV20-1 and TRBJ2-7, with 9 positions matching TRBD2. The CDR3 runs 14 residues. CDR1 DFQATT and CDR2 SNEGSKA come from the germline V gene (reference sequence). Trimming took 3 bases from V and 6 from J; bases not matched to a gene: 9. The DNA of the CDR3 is TGCAGTGCTAGGAGGCGGGAGGGCTCCCGCGAGCAGTACTTC. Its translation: CSARRREGSREQYF.